One T cell receptor (beta chain) is described in this entry. Its specificity is not known. This entry is derived from a study of shared clonotypes between healthy human individuals. Overall study findings and caveats: Incompleteness in sorted-subset sequencing, despite large depth, was shown by rarefaction. What naive subsets generally showed was a larger estimated richness than memory subsets showed.

In the authors' methods: Filtering differed, since immunoSEQ gave only junction sequences and no quality scores. Profiled with immunoSEQ multiplex PCR; TCRdb holds only in-frame clones, not every one. V and J calls plus clone size are reproduced from that table; the DNA served to infer D and trimming. There are around 690,000 clones in the sample; around 90% occur only once, and about 34% lies in the top ten. Trimming removed 3 bases from V and 6 bases from J; junction bases left unmatched: 15. Germline CDR1 is SGHTA and CDR2 is FQGNSA. The CDR3 has 17 residues. The chain has TRBV7-2 and TRBJ1-1, with 8 bases fitting TRBD1. The source of this sequence is a young man in good health. Some clones in this sample may be carry-over from other donors' samples. Sequenced material: memory CD8+ T cells from PBMCs. Stated subset: CD45RO+ cells pooled with CCR7-negative TemRA cells. CDR3 in DNA: TGTGCCAGCAGCTTTAACCCGCGGACAGGGACAATCGCTGAAGCTTTCTTT. This gives the protein CASSFNPRTGTIAEAFF.